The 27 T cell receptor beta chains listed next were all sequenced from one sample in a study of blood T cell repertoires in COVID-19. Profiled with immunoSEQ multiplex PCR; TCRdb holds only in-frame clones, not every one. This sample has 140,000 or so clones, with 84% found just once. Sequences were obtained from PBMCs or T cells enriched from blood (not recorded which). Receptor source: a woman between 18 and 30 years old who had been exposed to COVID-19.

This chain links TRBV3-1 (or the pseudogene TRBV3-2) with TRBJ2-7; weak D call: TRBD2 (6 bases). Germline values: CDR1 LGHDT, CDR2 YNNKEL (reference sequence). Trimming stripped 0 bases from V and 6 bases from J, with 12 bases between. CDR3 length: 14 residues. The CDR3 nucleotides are TGTGCCAGCAGCCAAGAGGGGGGAGCCTTCGAGCAGTACTTC. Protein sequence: CASSQEGGAFEQYF.

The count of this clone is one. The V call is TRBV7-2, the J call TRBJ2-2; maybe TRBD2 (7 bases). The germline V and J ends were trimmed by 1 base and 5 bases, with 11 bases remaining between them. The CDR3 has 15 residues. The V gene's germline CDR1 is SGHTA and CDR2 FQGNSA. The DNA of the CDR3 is TGTGCCAGCAGCTTAGTCGGGGGGCTAACCGGGGAGCTGTTTTTT. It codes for CASSLVGGLTGELFF. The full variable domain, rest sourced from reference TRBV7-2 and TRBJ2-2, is GAGVSQSPSNKVTEKGKDVELRCDPISGHTALYWYRQSLGQGLEFLIYFQGNSAPDKSGLPSDRFSAERTGGSVSTLTIQRTQQEDSAVYLCASSLVGGLTGELFFGEGSRLTVL.

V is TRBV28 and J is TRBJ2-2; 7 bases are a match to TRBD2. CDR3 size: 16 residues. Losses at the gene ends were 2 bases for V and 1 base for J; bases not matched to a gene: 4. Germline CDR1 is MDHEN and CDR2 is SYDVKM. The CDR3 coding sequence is TGTGCCAGCAGTTTAATGCGGGAGAAGAACACCGGGGAGCTGTTTTTT. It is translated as CASSLMREKNTGELFF.

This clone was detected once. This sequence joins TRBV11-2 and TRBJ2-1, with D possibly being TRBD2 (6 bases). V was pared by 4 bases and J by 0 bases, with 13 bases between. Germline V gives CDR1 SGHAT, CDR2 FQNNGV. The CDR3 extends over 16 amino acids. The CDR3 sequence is CASSWGTESSYNEQFF. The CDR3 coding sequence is TGTGCCAGCAGCTGGGGGACTGAGAGCTCCTACAATGAGCAGTTCTTC.

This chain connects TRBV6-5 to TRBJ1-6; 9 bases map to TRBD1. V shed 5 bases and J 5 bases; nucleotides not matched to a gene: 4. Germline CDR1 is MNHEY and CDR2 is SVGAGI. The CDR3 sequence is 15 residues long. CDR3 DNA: TGTGCCAGCAGTCCGCGGACAGGGGATAATTCACCCCTCCACTTT. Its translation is CASSPRTGDNSPLHF.

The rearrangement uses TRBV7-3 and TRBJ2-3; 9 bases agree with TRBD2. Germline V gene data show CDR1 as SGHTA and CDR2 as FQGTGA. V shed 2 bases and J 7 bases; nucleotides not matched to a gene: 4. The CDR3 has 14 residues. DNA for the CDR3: TGTGCCAGCAGCTTAGGTCCTAGCGGGAATACGCAGTATTTT. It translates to CASSLGPSGNTQYF. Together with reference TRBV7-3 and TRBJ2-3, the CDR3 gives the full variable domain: GAGVSQTPSNKVTEKGKYVELRCDPISGHTALYWYRQSLGQGPEFLIYFQGTGAADDSGLPNDRFFAVRPEGSVSTLKIQRTERGDSAVYLCASSLGPSGNTQYFGPGTRLTVL.

CDR3 DNA sequence: TGCGCCAGCAGCCAAGATTTGGTGTTCATGGGGGAGGGCCGTACTAGCACAGATACGCAGTATTTT. Translated, it gives CASSQDLVFMGEGRTSTDTQYF. J is TRBJ2-3 and V is TRBV4-3, with 7 bases that match TRBD2. Germline loops: CDR1 LGHNA, CDR2 YSLEER. This CDR3 spans 22 amino acids. The ends lost 0 bases at V and 0 bases at J; junction bases unmatched: 21.

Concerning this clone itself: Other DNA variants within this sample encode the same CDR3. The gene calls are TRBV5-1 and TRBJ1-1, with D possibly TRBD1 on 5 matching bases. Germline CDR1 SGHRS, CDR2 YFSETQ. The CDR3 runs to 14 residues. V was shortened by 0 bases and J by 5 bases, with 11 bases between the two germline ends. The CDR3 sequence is CASSLDGGLTEAFF. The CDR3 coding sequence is TGCGCCAGCAGCTTGGACGGGGGGTTGACTGAAGCTTTCTTT.

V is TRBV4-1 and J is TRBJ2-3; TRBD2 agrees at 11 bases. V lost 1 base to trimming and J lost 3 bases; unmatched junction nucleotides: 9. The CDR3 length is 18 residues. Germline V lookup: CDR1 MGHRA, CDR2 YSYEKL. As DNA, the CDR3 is TGCGCCAGCAGCCAAGGTCGGGGCACTAGCGGGGGTACAGATACGCAGTATTTT. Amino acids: CASSQGRGTSGGTDTQYF.

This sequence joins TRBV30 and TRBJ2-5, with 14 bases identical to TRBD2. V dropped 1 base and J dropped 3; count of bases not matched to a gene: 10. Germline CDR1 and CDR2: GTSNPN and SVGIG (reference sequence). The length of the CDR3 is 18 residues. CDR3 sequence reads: CAWSAGLAGGLGKETQYF. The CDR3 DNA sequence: TGTGCCTGGAGTGCCGGACTAGCGGGAGGTTTGGGAAAAGAGACCCAGTACTTC. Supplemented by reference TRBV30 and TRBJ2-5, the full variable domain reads SQTIHQWPATLVQPVGSPLSLECTVEGTSNPNLYWYRQAAGRGLQLLFYSVGIGQISSEVPQNLSASRPQDRQFILSSKKLLLSDSGFYLCAWSAGLAGGLGKETQYFGPGTRLLVL.

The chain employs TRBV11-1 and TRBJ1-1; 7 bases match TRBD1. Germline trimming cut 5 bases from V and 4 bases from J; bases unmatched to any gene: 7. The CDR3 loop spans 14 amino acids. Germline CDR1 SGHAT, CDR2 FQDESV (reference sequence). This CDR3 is CASSRQGSGTEAFF. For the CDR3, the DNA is TGTGCCAGCAGCCGACAGGGTAGCGGCACTGAAGCTTTCTTT.

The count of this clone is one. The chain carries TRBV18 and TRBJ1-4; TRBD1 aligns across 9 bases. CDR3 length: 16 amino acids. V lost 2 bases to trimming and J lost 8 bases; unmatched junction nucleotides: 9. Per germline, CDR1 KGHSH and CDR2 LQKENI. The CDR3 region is CASSPVWQDRGEKLFF. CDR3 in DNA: TGTGCCAGCTCACCAGTTTGGCAGGACAGGGGCGAAAAACTGTTTTTT. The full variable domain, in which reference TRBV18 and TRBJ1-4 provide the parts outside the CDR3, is NAGVMQNPRHLVRRRGQEARLRCSPMKGHSHVYWYRQLPEEGLKFMVYLQKENIIDESGMPKERFSAEFPKEGPSILRIQQVVRGDSAAYFCASSPVWQDRGEKLFFGSGTQLSVL.

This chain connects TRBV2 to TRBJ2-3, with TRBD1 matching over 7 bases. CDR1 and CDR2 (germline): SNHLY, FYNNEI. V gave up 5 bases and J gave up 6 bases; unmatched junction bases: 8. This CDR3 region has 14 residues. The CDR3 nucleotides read TGTGCCAGCAGTCAGACAGGGTTCTCGGATACGCAGTATTTT. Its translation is CASSQTGFSDTQYF.

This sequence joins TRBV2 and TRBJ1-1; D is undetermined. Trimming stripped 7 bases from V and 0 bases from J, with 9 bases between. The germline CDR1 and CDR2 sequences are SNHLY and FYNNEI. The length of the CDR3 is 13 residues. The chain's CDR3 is CASTGNMNTEAFF. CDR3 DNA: TGTGCCAGCACGGGGAACATGAACACTGAAGCTTTCTTT.

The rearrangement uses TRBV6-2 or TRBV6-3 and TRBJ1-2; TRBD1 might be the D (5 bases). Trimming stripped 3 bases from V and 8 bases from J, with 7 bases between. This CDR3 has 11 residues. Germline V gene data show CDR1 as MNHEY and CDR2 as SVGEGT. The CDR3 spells CASSYTGGYTF. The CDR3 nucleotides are TGTGCCAGCAGTTATACAGGCGGCTACACCTTC.

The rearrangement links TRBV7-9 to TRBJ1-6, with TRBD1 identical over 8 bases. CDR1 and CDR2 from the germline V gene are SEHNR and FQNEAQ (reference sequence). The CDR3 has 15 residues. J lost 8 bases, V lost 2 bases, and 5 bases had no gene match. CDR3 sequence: CASSLRTGFDSPLHF. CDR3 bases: TGTGCCAGCAGCTTACGGACAGGGTTCGATTCACCCCTCCACTTT.

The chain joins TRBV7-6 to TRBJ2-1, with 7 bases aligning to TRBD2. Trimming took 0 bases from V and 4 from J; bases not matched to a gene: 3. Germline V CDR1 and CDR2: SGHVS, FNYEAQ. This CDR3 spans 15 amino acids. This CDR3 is CASSLAAGAYNEQFF. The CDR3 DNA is TGTGCCAGCAGCTTAGCGGCGGGAGCTTACAATGAGCAGTTCTTC.

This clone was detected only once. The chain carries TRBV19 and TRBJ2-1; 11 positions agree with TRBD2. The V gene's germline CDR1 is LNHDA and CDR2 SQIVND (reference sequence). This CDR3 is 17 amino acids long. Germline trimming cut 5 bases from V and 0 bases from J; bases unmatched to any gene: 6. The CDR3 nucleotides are TGTGCCAGTAGTCCAACTAGCGGGAGACACTCCTACAATGAGCAGTTCTTC. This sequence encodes CASSPTSGRHSYNEQFF. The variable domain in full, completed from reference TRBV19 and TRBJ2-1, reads DGGITQSPKYLFRKEGQNVTLSCEQNLNHDAMYWYRQDPGQGLRLIYYSQIVNDFQKGDIAEGYSVSREKKESFPLTVTSAQKNPTAFYLCASSPTSGRHSYNEQFFGPGTRLTVL.

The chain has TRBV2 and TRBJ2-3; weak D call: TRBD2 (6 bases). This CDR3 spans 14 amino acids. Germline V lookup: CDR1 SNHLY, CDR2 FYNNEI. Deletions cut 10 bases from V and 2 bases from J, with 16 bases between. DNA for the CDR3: TGTGCCACCAGGAGGCTAGCGTCCACAGATACGCAGTATTTT. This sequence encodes CATRRLASTDTQYF. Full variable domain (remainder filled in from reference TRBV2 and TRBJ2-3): EPEVTQTPSHQVTQMGQEVILRCVPISNHLYFYWYRQILGQKVEFLVSFYNNEISEKSEIFDDQFSVERPDGSNFTLKIRSTKLEDSAMYFCATRRLASTDTQYFGPGTRLTVL.

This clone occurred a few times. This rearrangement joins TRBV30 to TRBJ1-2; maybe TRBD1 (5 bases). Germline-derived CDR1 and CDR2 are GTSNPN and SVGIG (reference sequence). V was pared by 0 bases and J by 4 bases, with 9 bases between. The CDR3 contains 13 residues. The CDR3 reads CAWSVQGLYGYTF. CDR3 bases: TGTGCCTGGAGTGTCCAGGGTCTCTATGGCTACACCTTC.

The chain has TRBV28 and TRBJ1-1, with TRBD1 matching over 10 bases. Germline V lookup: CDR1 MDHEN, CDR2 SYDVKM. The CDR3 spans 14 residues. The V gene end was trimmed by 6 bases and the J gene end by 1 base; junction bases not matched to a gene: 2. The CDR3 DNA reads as TGTGCCAGCAGGGGACAGGGGTCGAACACTGAAGCTTTCTTT. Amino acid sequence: CASRGQGSNTEAFF.

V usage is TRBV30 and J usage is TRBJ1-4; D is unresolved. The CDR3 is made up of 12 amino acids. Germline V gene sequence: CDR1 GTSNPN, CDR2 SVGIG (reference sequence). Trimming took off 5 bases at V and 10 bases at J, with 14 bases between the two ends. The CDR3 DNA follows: TGTGCCTGGGGTTCATTTGAGGGAAAACTGTTTTTT. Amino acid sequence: CAWGSFEGKLFF.

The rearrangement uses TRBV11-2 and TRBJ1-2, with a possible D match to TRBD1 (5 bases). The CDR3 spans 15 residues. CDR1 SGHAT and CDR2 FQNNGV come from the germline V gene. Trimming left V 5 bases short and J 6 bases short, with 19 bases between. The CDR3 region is CASSHPGWEGDGYTF. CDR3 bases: TGTGCCAGCAGCCACCCCGGGTGGGAAGGGGATGGCTACACCTTC.

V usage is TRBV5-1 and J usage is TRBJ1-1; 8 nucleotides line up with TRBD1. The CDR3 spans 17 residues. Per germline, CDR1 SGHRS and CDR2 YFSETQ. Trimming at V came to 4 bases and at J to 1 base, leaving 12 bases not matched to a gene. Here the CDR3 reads CASSPLNPGTGNTEAFF. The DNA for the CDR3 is TGCGCCAGCAGCCCGCTTAACCCCGGGACAGGGAACACTGAAGCTTTCTTT.

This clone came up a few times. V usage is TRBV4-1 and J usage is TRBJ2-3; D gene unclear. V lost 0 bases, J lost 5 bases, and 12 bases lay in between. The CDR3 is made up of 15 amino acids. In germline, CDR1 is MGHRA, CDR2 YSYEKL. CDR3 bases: TGCGCCAGCAGCCAAGATTCCAAGCAGCGAGATACGCAGTATTTT. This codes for CASSQDSKQRDTQYF.

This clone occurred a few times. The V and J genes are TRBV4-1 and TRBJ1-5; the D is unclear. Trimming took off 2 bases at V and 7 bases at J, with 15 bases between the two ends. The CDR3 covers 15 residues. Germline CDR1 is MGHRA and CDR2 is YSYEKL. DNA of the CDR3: TGCGCCAGCAGCCAATCCCCACGGAGCGAACAGCCCCAGCATTTT. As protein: CASSQSPRSEQPQHF.

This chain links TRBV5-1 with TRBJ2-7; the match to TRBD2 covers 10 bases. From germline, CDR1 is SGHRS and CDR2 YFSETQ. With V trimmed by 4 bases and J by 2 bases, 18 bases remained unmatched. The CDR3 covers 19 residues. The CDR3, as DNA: TGCGCCAGCAGCCAACGGACACAGGCTAGCGGGAGAGTGGCCTACGAGCAGTACTTC. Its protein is CASSQRTQASGRVAYEQYF.